This is a list of T cell receptor beta chains from one sample in a study of blood T cells in healthy people across ages. TCRdb processed the 5' RACE reads anew with MiXCR; each CDR3 protein has one entry. The sample contains over a million distinct CDR3 sequences, approximately 59% of which appear only once. Specimen: blood. The receptors were sampled from a man in his late teens or twenties in good health. Both conserved end residues are part of each CDR3.

CDR3aa: CASLEGTGINEQYF
j_gene: TRBJ2-7
v_gene: TRBV7-9

CDR3aa: CASSLYTGPLHF
j_gene: TRBJ1-6
v_gene: TRBV11-2

CDR3aa: CASSRGSVGNQPQHF
j_gene: TRBJ1-5
v_gene: TRBV6-2/TRBV6-3

CDR3aa: CASSLQALYSPLHF
j_gene: TRBJ1-6
v_gene: TRBV27

CDR3aa: CASSYYGAGETQYF
j_gene: TRBJ2-5
v_gene: TRBV6-2/TRBV6-3

CDR3aa: CASSQEGSGPRAYEQYF
j_gene: TRBJ2-7
v_gene: TRBV4-2

CDR3aa: CASSQDRAKYEQYF
j_gene: TRBJ2-7
v_gene: TRBV7-2

CDR3aa: CASSPLAVLTYNEQFF
j_gene: TRBJ2-1
v_gene: TRBV28

CDR3aa: CASSLVLARETQYF
j_gene: TRBJ2-5
v_gene: TRBV28

CDR3aa: CSAHGGPGQVYEQYF
j_gene: .
v_gene: TRBV20-1

CDR3aa: CASSNYQPGGGEDEQYF
j_gene: TRBJ2-7
v_gene: TRBV21-1

CDR3aa: CASSLTRTTYNEQFF
j_gene: TRBJ2-1
v_gene: TRBV7-2

CDR3aa: CASSQSGRGNQETQYF
j_gene: TRBJ2-5
v_gene: TRBV3-1

CDR3aa: CASNREGDEQYF
j_gene: .
v_gene: TRBV2

CDR3aa: CASSFSGQSLSNQPQHF
j_gene: TRBJ1-5
v_gene: TRBV27

CDR3aa: CASSPRTGRLNEQFF
j_gene: TRBJ2-1
v_gene: TRBV7-9

CDR3aa: CASSPGTRPYNEQFF
j_gene: TRBJ2-1
v_gene: TRBV5-1

CDR3aa: CSVEAGWGEKLFF
j_gene: TRBJ1-4
v_gene: TRBV29-1

CDR3aa: CSVGQGPVGDTQYF
j_gene: TRBJ2-3
v_gene: TRBV29-1

CDR3aa: CASTHHLNTEAFF
j_gene: TRBJ1-1
v_gene: TRBV3-1

CDR3aa: CAWSRNGGANVLTF
j_gene: TRBJ2-6
v_gene: TRBV30

CDR3aa: CASSPRDRGSYNEQFF
j_gene: TRBJ2-1
v_gene: TRBV4-2

CDR3aa: CASSQGWSTEAFF
j_gene: TRBJ1-1
v_gene: TRBV4-2

CDR3aa: CATSREQGLAGELFF
j_gene: TRBJ2-2
v_gene: TRBV15

CDR3aa: CASSRLQRGGDYGYTF
j_gene: TRBJ1-2
v_gene: TRBV6-5

CDR3aa: CASSGGPSSYEQYF
j_gene: TRBJ2-7
v_gene: TRBV27

CDR3aa: CASSLSLANRASLYEQYF
j_gene: .
v_gene: TRBV27

CDR3aa: CASEEVTNEKLFF
j_gene: TRBJ1-4
v_gene: TRBV6-1

CDR3aa: CASSQSNSPLHF
j_gene: TRBJ1-6
v_gene: TRBV6-1

CDR3aa: CASSRGPNSYEQYF
j_gene: TRBJ2-7
v_gene: TRBV3-1

CDR3aa: CASSRRGGSTEAFF
j_gene: TRBJ1-1
v_gene: TRBV7-2

CDR3aa: CSAGTSGVYEQYF
j_gene: TRBJ2-7
v_gene: TRBV20-1

CDR3aa: CASSQTNEQFF
j_gene: TRBJ2-1
v_gene: TRBV4-1

CDR3aa: CASRPTGDPDTQYF
j_gene: TRBJ2-3
v_gene: TRBV4-1

CDR3aa: CSARGSSGRTETQYF
j_gene: TRBJ2-5
v_gene: TRBV20-1

CDR3aa: CASSSDTSSYEQYF
j_gene: TRBJ2-7
v_gene: TRBV6-2/TRBV6-3

CDR3aa: CASSHPQGTSNQPQHF
j_gene: TRBJ1-5
v_gene: TRBV4-1

CDR3aa: CASIPGQGSYEQYF
j_gene: TRBJ2-7
v_gene: TRBV2

CDR3aa: CASSLAVTNYGYTF
j_gene: TRBJ1-2
v_gene: TRBV7-8

CDR3aa: CASSPPAAELFF
j_gene: TRBJ2-2
v_gene: TRBV27

CDR3aa: CASSADNEQYF
j_gene: .
v_gene: TRBV2

CDR3aa: CASSTQLLAGAQTDTQYF
j_gene: TRBJ2-3
v_gene: TRBV5-1

CDR3aa: CASSLKSGRVFEIGDTQYF
j_gene: TRBJ2-3
v_gene: TRBV12-3/TRBV12-4

CDR3aa: CASSFDRWDTYEQYF
j_gene: TRBJ2-7
v_gene: TRBV11-2

CDR3aa: CATPGDRPTEAFF
j_gene: TRBJ1-1
v_gene: TRBV6-1

CDR3aa: CASSPDGARDRTQYF
j_gene: TRBJ2-5
v_gene: TRBV5-1

CDR3aa: CASSLAIRQGEAFF
j_gene: TRBJ1-1
v_gene: TRBV13

CDR3aa: CASRLDIVWGPYNEQFF
j_gene: TRBJ2-1
v_gene: TRBV7-2

CDR3aa: CASSTRGRSSYNEQFF
j_gene: TRBJ2-1
v_gene: TRBV9

CDR3aa: CASSSERRGYTF
j_gene: TRBJ1-2
v_gene: TRBV6-6

CDR3aa: CATSGRPGTGIGEKLFF
j_gene: TRBJ1-4
v_gene: TRBV15

CDR3aa: CASSLGASEGYEQYF
j_gene: TRBJ2-7
v_gene: TRBV12-3/TRBV12-4

CDR3aa: CASSLDGGPYEQYF
j_gene: TRBJ2-7
v_gene: TRBV7-9